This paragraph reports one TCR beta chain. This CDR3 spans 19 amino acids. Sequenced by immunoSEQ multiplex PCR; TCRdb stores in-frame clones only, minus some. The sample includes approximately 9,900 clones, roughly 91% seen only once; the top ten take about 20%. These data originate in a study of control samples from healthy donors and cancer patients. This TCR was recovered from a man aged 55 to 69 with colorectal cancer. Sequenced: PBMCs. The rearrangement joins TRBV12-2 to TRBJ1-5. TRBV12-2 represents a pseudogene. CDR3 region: CASRLDRAVGRHSNQPQHF. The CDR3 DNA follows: TGTGCAAGTCGCTTAGATCGTGCGGTCGGACGACATAGCAATCAGCCCCAGCATTTT.